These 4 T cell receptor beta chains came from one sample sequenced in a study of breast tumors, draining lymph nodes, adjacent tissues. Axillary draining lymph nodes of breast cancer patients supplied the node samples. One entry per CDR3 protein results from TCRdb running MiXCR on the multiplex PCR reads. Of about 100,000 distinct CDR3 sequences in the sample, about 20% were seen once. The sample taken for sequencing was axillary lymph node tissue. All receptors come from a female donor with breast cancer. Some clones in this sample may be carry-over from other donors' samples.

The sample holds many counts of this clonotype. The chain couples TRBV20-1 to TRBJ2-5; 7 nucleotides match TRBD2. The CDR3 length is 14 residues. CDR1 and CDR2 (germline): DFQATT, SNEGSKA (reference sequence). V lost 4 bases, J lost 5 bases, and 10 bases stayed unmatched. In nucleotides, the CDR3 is TGCAGTGCTACCTCCGGGACTACTCCCGAGACCCAGTACTTC. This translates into CSATSGTTPETQYF.

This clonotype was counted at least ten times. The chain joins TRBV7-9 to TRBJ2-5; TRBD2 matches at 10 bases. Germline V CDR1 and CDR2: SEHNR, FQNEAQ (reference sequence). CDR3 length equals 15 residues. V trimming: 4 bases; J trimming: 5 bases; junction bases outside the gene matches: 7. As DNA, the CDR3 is TGTGCCAGCAGCTCCCAAAAGACTAGCGGGGAGACCCAGTACTTC. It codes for CASSSQKTSGETQYF.

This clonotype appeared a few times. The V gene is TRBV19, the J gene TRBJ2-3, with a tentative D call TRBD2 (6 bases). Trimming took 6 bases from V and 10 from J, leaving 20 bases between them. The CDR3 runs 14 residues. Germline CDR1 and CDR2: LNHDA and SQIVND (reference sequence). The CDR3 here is CASRVAARPGAQYF. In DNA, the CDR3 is TGTGCCAGTAGAGTAGCCGCCCGGCCGGGGGCGCAGTATTTT.

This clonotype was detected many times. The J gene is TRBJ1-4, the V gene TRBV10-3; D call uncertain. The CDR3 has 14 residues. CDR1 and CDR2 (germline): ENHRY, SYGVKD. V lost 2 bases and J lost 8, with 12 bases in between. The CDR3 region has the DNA TGTGCCATCAGTGAGGGCCCAGGAGGGGAAAAACTGTTTTTT. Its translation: CAISEGPGGEKLFF.